This T cell receptor beta chain was captured by sequencing in a study of cytotoxic CD8 clonotypes in ibrutinib-treated CLL. Study information: Enrolment comprised around twelve relapsed/refractory and more than 14 treatment-naive patients; roughly 17 were IGHV unmutated. Overall study results and limits: Having risen at ibrutinib response, clonality had fallen back toward baseline by progression. Patients had baseline clonality above age-matched healthy donors, and this clonality moved with circulating CD8+ T-cell counts.

Remarks on this clone: Its antigen is unknown.

Depths of 1 in 200,000 to 1 in 1 million T cells were the sequencing target. Measured with immunoSEQ multiplex PCR; TCRdb has only the in-frame clones, and not every one. The repertoire has a few hundred thousand clones, around four fifths of them found once; the top ten carry about 6.7%. Here the sequenced sample was PBMCs, taken before ibrutinib treatment. The receptor's source is a human donor with chronic lymphocytic leukemia.

This CDR3 reads CASSYSGTGTTGELFF. The CDR3 DNA reads as TGTGCCAGCAGCTACTCCGGGACAGGCACGACCGGGGAGCTGTTTTTT. The V and J genes are TRBV13 and TRBJ2-2; TRBD1 agrees at 8 bases. The CDR3 has 16 residues. V dropped 4 bases and J dropped 5; count of bases not matched to a gene: 9. The V gene's germline CDR1 is PRHDT and CDR2 FYEKMQ (reference sequence).